This is a list of T cell receptor beta chains from one sample in a study of Ad26.COV2.S vaccination and SARS-CoV-2 variants. Produced via immunoSEQ multiplex PCR; TCRdb's table is partial and in-frame only. Found here are about 350,000 clones, more than 75% of them singletons; the top ten hold 2.5% to 3.5%. The sample in question was peripheral blood, obtained in a trial of Ad26.COV2.S vaccine versus placebo. These receptors were collected from a person between 18 and 65 years old who received the Ad26.COV2.S COVID-19 vaccine or a placebo. CDR3s include the opening cysteine and the closing phenylalanine or tryptophan. Fields, in order: D gene, clone size, J gene, V gene, CDR3 protein, CDR3 DNA. A D gene is named only where the DNA matches it firmly. Some rows have no size entry. The others give once, few or many, or a class for an expanded clone.

D gene: TRBD1
clone size: NA
J gene: TRBJ1-1
V gene: TRBV13
CDR3 protein: CASSLGTGQGHAEAFF
CDR3 DNA: TGTGCCAGCAGCTTAGGGACGGGACAGGGGCACGCTGAAGCTTTCTTT

D gene: TRBD1
clone size: NA
J gene: TRBJ2-1
V gene: TRBV5-4
CDR3 protein: CASQQGGSYNEQFF
CDR3 DNA: TGTGCCAGCCAACAGGGGGGCTCCTACAATGAGCAGTTCTTC

D gene: NA
clone size: NA
J gene: TRBJ2-1
V gene: TRBV7-9
CDR3 protein: CASSPRTYNEQFF
CDR3 DNA: TGTGCCAGCAGCCCGCGGACATACAATGAGCAGTTCTTC

D gene: TRBD1
clone size: NA
J gene: TRBJ2-3
V gene: TRBV5-6
CDR3 protein: CASSLPLPGGHIDTQYF
CDR3 DNA: TGTGCCAGCAGCTTGCCCTTGCCAGGGGGCCATATAGATACGCAGTATTTT

D gene: NA
clone size: NA
J gene: TRBJ2-1
V gene: TRBV14
CDR3 protein: CASSPGRGGEQFF
CDR3 DNA: TGTGCCAGCAGTCCGGGAAGAGGGGGTGAGCAGTTCTTC

D gene: NA
clone size: NA
J gene: TRBJ1-1
V gene: TRBV15
CDR3 protein: CATSGTMTGTEAFF
CDR3 DNA: TGTGCCACCAGCGGAACAATGACGGGGACTGAAGCTTTCTTT

D gene: NA
clone size: NA
J gene: TRBJ2-3
V gene: TRBV20-1
CDR3 protein: CSGGGTDTQYF
CDR3 DNA: TGCAGCGGCGGAGGCACAGATACGCAGTATTTT

D gene: TRBD1
clone size: NA
J gene: TRBJ1-6
V gene: TRBV5-6
CDR3 protein: CASSTGQGRVSSPLHF
CDR3 DNA: TGTGCCAGCAGCACCGGACAGGGGAGAGTAAGTTCACCCCTCCACTTT

D gene: TRBD1
clone size: NA
J gene: TRBJ2-3
V gene: TRBV18
CDR3 protein: CASSPQDRGTDTQYF
CDR3 DNA: TGTGCCAGCTCACCACAGGACAGGGGTACAGATACGCAGTATTTT

D gene: NA
clone size: NA
J gene: TRBJ2-3
V gene: TRBV13
CDR3 protein: CASSLRASHTQYF
CDR3 DNA: TGTGCCAGCAGCTTACGAGCCAGCCATACGCAGTATTTT

D gene: NA
clone size: NA
J gene: TRBJ2-3
V gene: TRBV11-2
CDR3 protein: CASSLAAPSTDTQYF
CDR3 DNA: TGTGCCAGCAGCTTAGCGGCCCCAAGCACAGATACGCAGTATTTT

D gene: TRBD1
clone size: NA
J gene: TRBJ1-4
V gene: TRBV6-2/TRBV6-3
CDR3 protein: CASSSTGGSNEKLFF
CDR3 DNA: TGTGCCAGCAGCTCGACAGGGGGCTCTAATGAAAAACTGTTTTTT

D gene: NA
clone size: NA
J gene: TRBJ2-3
V gene: TRBV9
CDR3 protein: CASSVARGQVVDTQYF
CDR3 DNA: TGTGCCAGCAGCGTAGCTCGGGGGCAAGTCGTAGATACGCAGTATTTT

D gene: NA
clone size: NA
J gene: TRBJ1-1
V gene: TRBV28
CDR3 protein: CASSLAGGATEAFF
CDR3 DNA: TGTGCCAGCAGTTTAGCGGGGGGAGCCACTGAAGCTTTCTTT

D gene: NA
clone size: NA
J gene: TRBJ1-5
V gene: TRBV7-9
CDR3 protein: CASSGQVNQPQHF
CDR3 DNA: TGTGCCAGCAGCGGCCAGGTTAATCAGCCCCAGCATTTT

D gene: NA
clone size: NA
J gene: TRBJ2-5
V gene: TRBV18
CDR3 protein: CASSPKTRETQYF
CDR3 DNA: TGTGCCAGCTCACCAAAAACTAGAGAGACCCAGTACTTC

D gene: NA
clone size: NA
J gene: TRBJ1-1
V gene: TRBV27
CDR3 protein: CASSLHRENTEAFF
CDR3 DNA: TGTGCCAGCAGTTTACACAGGGAGAACACTGAAGCTTTCTTT

D gene: NA
clone size: NA
J gene: TRBJ2-3
V gene: TRBV19
CDR3 protein: CASREGPWATQYF
CDR3 DNA: TGTGCCAGTAGGGAGGGGCCCTGGGCTACGCAGTATTTT

D gene: NA
clone size: NA
J gene: TRBJ2-5
V gene: TRBV18
CDR3 protein: CASLPQGQETQYF
CDR3 DNA: TGTGCCAGCCTTCCACAGGGCCAAGAGACCCAGTACTTC

D gene: NA
clone size: NA
J gene: TRBJ2-3
V gene: TRBV7-9
CDR3 protein: CASSLVVDITDTQYF
CDR3 DNA: TGTGCCAGCAGCTTAGTCGTAGACATCACAGATACGCAGTATTTT

D gene: NA
clone size: NA
J gene: TRBJ1-2
V gene: TRBV13
CDR3 protein: CASSVRGAGNYGYTF
CDR3 DNA: TGTGCCAGCAGCGTAAGGGGGGCAGGGAACTATGGCTACACCTTC

D gene: NA
clone size: NA
J gene: TRBJ2-7
V gene: TRBV3-1/TRBV3-2
CDR3 protein: CASSQVSAASADEQYF
CDR3 DNA: TGTGCCAGCAGCCAAGTGTCCGCGGCTAGCGCGGACGAGCAGTACTTC

D gene: NA
clone size: NA
J gene: TRBJ2-1
V gene: TRBV28
CDR3 protein: CASSSWTNVNNEQFF
CDR3 DNA: TGTGCCAGCAGTTCTTGGACTAATGTAAACAATGAGCAGTTCTTC

D gene: TRBD1
clone size: NA
J gene: TRBJ1-1
V gene: TRBV6-5
CDR3 protein: CASSSYRGRGDTEAFF
CDR3 DNA: TGTGCCAGCAGTTCCTACAGGGGGCGCGGGGACACTGAAGCTTTCTTT

D gene: NA
clone size: NA
J gene: TRBJ1-1
V gene: TRBV2
CDR3 protein: CASSLYLNTEAFF
CDR3 DNA: TGTGCCAGCAGTCTCTATTTGAACACTGAAGCTTTCTTT

D gene: NA
clone size: NA
J gene: TRBJ2-7
V gene: TRBV7-8
CDR3 protein: CASSPIGGRGYEQYF
CDR3 DNA: TGTGCCAGCAGCCCAATAGGGGGGAGAGGCTACGAGCAGTACTTC

D gene: NA
clone size: NA
J gene: TRBJ2-2
V gene: TRBV6-5
CDR3 protein: CASSYGRVSGELFF
CDR3 DNA: TGTGCCAGCAGTTACGGCAGGGTCTCGGGGGAGCTGTTTTTT

D gene: NA
clone size: NA
J gene: TRBJ1-2
V gene: TRBV28
CDR3 protein: CASSLYMGRGDGYTF
CDR3 DNA: TGTGCCAGCAGTTTATACATGGGGAGGGGCGATGGCTACACCTTC

D gene: NA
clone size: NA
J gene: TRBJ2-5
V gene: TRBV30
CDR3 protein: CAWSVSGETQYF
CDR3 DNA: TGTGCCTGGAGTGTATCAGGAGAGACCCAGTACTTC

D gene: NA
clone size: NA
J gene: TRBJ2-7
V gene: TRBV27
CDR3 protein: CASSLGFEAYEQYF
CDR3 DNA: TGTGCCAGCAGCCTCGGGTTTGAAGCCTACGAGCAGTACTTC

D gene: NA
clone size: NA
J gene: TRBJ1-1
V gene: TRBV12-5
CDR3 protein: CATNRGGTEAFF
CDR3 DNA: TGTGCTACCAATCGAGGGGGCACTGAAGCTTTCTTT

D gene: NA
clone size: NA
J gene: TRBJ1-2
V gene: TRBV5-4
CDR3 protein: CASSPGGQQLYGYTF
CDR3 DNA: TGTGCCAGCAGTCCTGGGGGTCAACAGCTCTATGGCTACACCTTC

D gene: TRBD1
clone size: NA
J gene: TRBJ2-3
V gene: TRBV19
CDR3 protein: CASSTGQGTTDTQYF
CDR3 DNA: TGTGCCAGTAGTACGGGACAGGGAACCACAGATACGCAGTATTTT

D gene: NA
clone size: NA
J gene: TRBJ2-5
V gene: TRBV27
CDR3 protein: CASSPTGSPYQETQYF
CDR3 DNA: TGTGCCAGCAGTCCAACGGGGTCCCCGTACCAAGAGACCCAGTACTTC

D gene: NA
clone size: NA
J gene: TRBJ2-7
V gene: TRBV12-3/TRBV12-4
CDR3 protein: CASSYHRVEQYF
CDR3 DNA: TGTGCCAGCAGTTACCACAGGGTCGAGCAGTACTTC

D gene: NA
clone size: once
J gene: TRBJ2-5
V gene: TRBV6-5
CDR3 protein: CASSMDPAMKTQYF
CDR3 DNA: TGTGCCAGCAGTATGGACCCTGCAATGAAGACCCAGTACTTC

D gene: TRBD2
clone size: NA
J gene: TRBJ2-7
V gene: TRBV30
CDR3 protein: CAWRRASGSREQYF
CDR3 DNA: TGTGCCTGGAGGAGAGCTAGCGGGAGTCGCGAGCAGTACTTC

D gene: NA
clone size: NA
J gene: TRBJ2-3
V gene: TRBV11-3
CDR3 protein: CASSLSGKGFTQYF
CDR3 DNA: TGTGCCAGCAGCTTATCTGGGAAGGGATTTACGCAGTATTTT

D gene: NA
clone size: NA
J gene: TRBJ2-2
V gene: TRBV13
CDR3 protein: CASSSYYANTGELFF
CDR3 DNA: TGTGCCAGCAGCTCCTATTACGCGAACACCGGGGAGCTGTTTTTT

D gene: TRBD2
clone size: many
J gene: TRBJ2-7
V gene: TRBV7-9
CDR3 protein: CASSLSGSVFREQYF
CDR3 DNA: TGTGCCAGCAGCTTGAGCGGGAGTGTATTTCGCGAGCAGTACTTC

D gene: TRBD2
clone size: NA
J gene: TRBJ2-1
V gene: TRBV10-3
CDR3 protein: CAITTGLAGPYNEQFF
CDR3 DNA: TGTGCCATCACTACTGGACTAGCGGGGCCTTACAATGAGCAGTTCTTC

D gene: TRBD1
clone size: NA
J gene: TRBJ1-5
V gene: TRBV2
CDR3 protein: CASSPDREGQPQHF
CDR3 DNA: TGTGCCAGCAGCCCTGACAGGGAGGGACAGCCCCAGCATTTT

D gene: NA
clone size: NA
J gene: TRBJ1-3
V gene: TRBV5-8
CDR3 protein: CASSLETLSGNTIYF
CDR3 DNA: TGTGCCAGCAGCTTGGAAACCCTCTCTGGAAACACCATATATTTT

D gene: NA
clone size: NA
J gene: TRBJ1-2
V gene: TRBV6-5
CDR3 protein: CASSYGGARLGYGYTF
CDR3 DNA: TGTGCCAGCAGTTACGGGGGGGCTCGGCTGGGATATGGCTACACCTTC

D gene: TRBD2
clone size: NA
J gene: TRBJ2-7
V gene: TRBV6-5
CDR3 protein: CASSYRRRGIGEQYF
CDR3 DNA: TGTGCCAGCAGTTATCGCCGGCGGGGGATTGGCGAGCAGTACTTC

D gene: NA
clone size: once
J gene: TRBJ2-5
V gene: TRBV18
CDR3 protein: CASSPGPGYQETQYF
CDR3 DNA: TGTGCCAGCTCCCCGGGTCCGGGATACCAAGAGACCCAGTACTTC

D gene: NA
clone size: NA
J gene: TRBJ2-7
V gene: TRBV21-1
CDR3 protein: CASSKNGGRSPYEQYF
CDR3 DNA: TGTGCCAGCAGCAAAAATGGGGGGCGGAGTCCCTACGAGCAGTACTTC

D gene: NA
clone size: NA
J gene: TRBJ1-5
V gene: TRBV28
CDR3 protein: CASSLGGANQPQHF
CDR3 DNA: TGTGCCAGCAGTTTAGGAGGGGCCAATCAGCCCCAGCATTTT

D gene: TRBD1
clone size: NA
J gene: TRBJ2-2
V gene: TRBV7-9
CDR3 protein: CASSLGQGWDTGELFF
CDR3 DNA: TGTGCCAGCAGCTTAGGACAGGGGTGGGACACCGGGGAGCTGTTTTTT

D gene: NA
clone size: NA
J gene: TRBJ1-2
V gene: TRBV7-8
CDR3 protein: CASSLGGSVDGYTF
CDR3 DNA: TGTGCCAGCAGCCTCGGAGGGTCCGTAGATGGCTACACCTTC

D gene: NA
clone size: few
J gene: TRBJ1-1
V gene: TRBV6-5
CDR3 protein: CASSKTRVTEAFF
CDR3 DNA: TGTGCCAGCAGTAAAACCAGGGTAACTGAAGCTTTCTTT

D gene: NA
clone size: NA
J gene: TRBJ1-1
V gene: TRBV15
CDR3 protein: CATSREGLSRTEAFF
CDR3 DNA: TGTGCCACCAGCAGGGAGGGACTTTCACGGACTGAAGCTTTCTTT

D gene: TRBD2
clone size: NA
J gene: TRBJ2-1
V gene: TRBV3-1/TRBV3-2
CDR3 protein: CASSQEFSGSRVF
CDR3 DNA: TGTGCCAGCAGCCAAGAGTTTAGCGGGAGCCGAGTCTTC

D gene: NA
clone size: NA
J gene: TRBJ2-3
V gene: TRBV9
CDR3 protein: CASSVGDTTETHHVSDTQYF
CDR3 DNA: TGTGCCAGCAGCGTAGGGGACACTACCGAAACTCACCACGTGTCAGATACGCAGTATTTT

D gene: TRBD1
clone size: few
J gene: TRBJ1-1
V gene: TRBV7-9
CDR3 protein: CASSEGPGQGMDTEAFF
CDR3 DNA: TGTGCCAGCAGCGAGGGGCCGGGACAGGGAATGGACACTGAAGCTTTCTTT